This TCR beta chain appears in the sequencing data of a study of T cells after yellow fever vaccination. V lost 5 bases and J lost 5; bases outside the gene matches: 12. The V gene's germline CDR1 is PRHDT and CDR2 FYEKMQ (reference sequence). This CDR3 has 16 amino acids. In making TCR cDNA, 5'RACE template switching added a universal primer site and UMIs to it. MiXCR, run by TCRdb on the 5' RACE reads, gives a single entry per CDR3 protein. The sample consists of hundreds of thousands of distinct CDR3 sequences, roughly 4% of them appearing once. This clonotype was detected a few times. This clonotype was obtained from a man aged 18 to 29 who received the YFV17D yellow fever vaccine. The rearrangement uses TRBV13 and TRBJ2-3; 8 positions match TRBD2. The sequenced sample was PBMCs, obtained on the day of the yellow fever booster vaccination. This chain's CDR3 is CASSPRGALGGDTQYF. CDR3 DNA: TGTGCCAGCAGCCCGCGGGGGGCCCTGGGTGGAGATACGCAGTATTTT.